Below are 29 T cell receptor beta chains sequenced from a single sample in a study of shared clonotypes between healthy human individuals. Sequenced by immunoSEQ multiplex PCR; TCRdb stores in-frame clones only, minus some. The table records about 2.3 million clones, more than 85% of them present only once. The sequenced material came from naive CD4+ T cells from PBMCs. Stated subset: CD45RA+ positively selected. All receptors derive from a young man in good health. Some clones in this sample may be carry-over from other donors' samples.

The CDR3 DNA follows: TGTGCCAGCAGAACTCTATCGAGGGCCGGGGAGCTGTTTTTT. Translating it yields CASRTLSRAGELFF. The chain has TRBV6-5 and TRBJ2-2; tentative D call: TRBD2 (5 bases). V dropped 6 bases and J dropped 6 bases, with 14 bases sitting between them. CDR1 is MNHEY, CDR2 SVGAGI, per germline. The CDR3 is 14 amino acids.

The chain has TRBV11-2 and TRBJ2-3; 8 bases map to TRBD2. The CDR3 spans 15 residues. J gave up 2 bases and V 1 base, and 2 bases lay outside the gene matches. Germline lookup yields CDR1 SGHAT and CDR2 FQNNGV. The CDR3 region has the DNA TGTGCCAGCAGCTTAGGCGGGGGGACCACAGATACGCAGTATTTT. Protein sequence: CASSLGGGTTDTQYF.

The chain carries TRBV6-5 and TRBJ1-4; a possible D gene is TRBD1 (5 bases). With 6 bases removed from V and 8 bases from J, the gap between germline ends came to 13 bases. The CDR3 is 13 residues long. Germline CDR1 is MNHEY and CDR2 is SVGAGI. CDR3 residues: CASSVRGPEKLFF. The CDR3 bases are TGTGCCAGCAGCGTAAGGGGTCCAGAAAAACTGTTTTTT.

The CDR3 DNA reads as TGTGCCAGCAAGATCTCAGGAGAGACCCAGTACTTC. Amino acids: CASKISGETQYF. The V call is TRBV6-1, the J call TRBJ2-5; D unresolved. Germline assignment: CDR1 MNHNS and CDR2 SASEGT. The CDR3 contains 12 residues. V lost 7 bases and J lost 4, with 10 bases in between.

The chain is built from TRBV30 and TRBJ1-1; a possible D gene is TRBD1 (5 bases). The CDR3 contains 12 residues. V was cut by 2 bases and J by 3 bases, with 7 bases left in between. Germline CDR1 is GTSNPN and CDR2 is SVGIG (reference sequence). For the CDR3, the DNA is TGTGCCTGGAGTCCGGGGGACACTGAAGCTTTCTTT. It yields the protein CAWSPGDTEAFF.

This sequence joins TRBV7-3 and TRBJ2-1; D gene ambiguous. The CDR3 sequence is 13 residues long. The germline V and J ends were trimmed by 2 bases and 9 bases, with 11 bases remaining between them. Germline CDR1 reads SGHTA; CDR2 reads FQGTGA. CDR3 sequence (DNA): TGTGCCAGCAGCTTACGAGAGTCCGGTGAGCAGTTCTTC. Translation: CASSLRESGEQFF.

The chain recombines TRBV18 with TRBJ2-7; TRBD2 might be the D (6 bases). V lost 8 bases to trimming and J lost 6 bases, with 11 bases between them. This CDR3 has 11 residues. Germline assignment: CDR1 KGHSH and CDR2 LQKENI. CDR3 DNA: TGTGCCAGCCACGCGGGGACCGAGCAGTACTTC. Its translation: CASHAGTEQYF.

J is TRBJ2-1 and V is TRBV11-3, with 14 bases aligning to TRBD2. This CDR3 has 19 amino acids. After removal of 2 bases from V and 2 bases from J, the junction contained 8 bases not matched to a gene. Germline V gene data show CDR1 as SGHNT and CDR2 as YENEEA. The CDR3 sequence: CASSLSGTSGSGTYNEQFF. As DNA, the CDR3 is TGTGCCAGCAGCTTATCCGGGACTAGCGGGAGTGGGACCTACAATGAGCAGTTCTTC.

The chain joins TRBV28 to TRBJ2-2; no firm D call. Germline CDR1 reads MDHEN; CDR2 reads SYDVKM. V lost 10 bases, J lost 5 bases, and 20 bases lay in between. The CDR3 is made up of 15 amino acids. CDR3 amino acids: CATRGRAKGTGELFF. The CDR3 DNA reads as TGTGCCACTCGCGGCCGCGCGAAGGGTACCGGGGAGCTGTTTTTT.

The chain combines TRBV9 with TRBJ1-2, with TRBD1 matching over 10 bases. The trim removed 3 bases at V and 4 bases at J, leaving 6 bases unmatched. There are 15 residues in the CDR3. Germline assignment: CDR1 SGDLS and CDR2 YYNGEE. The CDR3 nucleotides read TGTGCCAGCAGCGAAACGGGACAGGGGTTCTATGGCTACACCTTC. Translated, it gives CASSETGQGFYGYTF.

This chain links TRBV5-1 with TRBJ2-1; 7 nucleotides align to TRBD1. Trimming removed 6 bases from V and 2 bases from J; junction bases left unmatched: 8. The CDR3 runs to 15 residues. CDR1 and CDR2 from the germline V gene are SGHRS and YFSETQ. CDR3 amino acids: CASTKGQLTYNEQFF. The CDR3, as DNA: TGCGCCAGCACAAAGGGACAGCTGACCTACAATGAGCAGTTCTTC.

J is TRBJ2-1 and V is TRBV11-3; D is undetermined. In germline, CDR1 is SGHNT, CDR2 YENEEA. V shed 6 bases and J shed 3 bases, with 3 bases lying between them. The CDR3 length is 11 residues. The CDR3 nucleotides read TGTGCCAGCAGGGGCTACAATGAGCAGTTCTTC. Amino acid sequence: CASRGYNEQFF.

The chain joins TRBV6-1 to TRBJ2-2; D is unresolved. Trimming pared 8 bases from V and 7 bases from J, leaving 8 bases between. Germline CDR1 is MNHNS and CDR2 is SASEGT. This CDR3 is 11 amino acids long. This chain's CDR3 is CASVVVGELFF. The CDR3 bases are TGTGCCAGCGTGGTTGTCGGGGAGCTGTTTTTT.

Note on this clone: The same CDR3 is also encoded by other DNA sequences in this sample. V usage is TRBV5-1 and J usage is TRBJ2-5; TRBD2 matches at 12 bases. V lost 4 bases and J lost 4; bases outside the gene matches: 5. Germline assignment: CDR1 SGHRS and CDR2 YFSETQ. This CDR3 comprises 15 residues. DNA for the CDR3: TGCGCCAGCAGCCTAGCGGGAGGGCCAGGAGAGACCCAGTACTTC. Translation: CASSLAGGPGETQYF.

Comment on this clone: At one end, the junction sequence differs from germline, possibly due to a read error. This same CDR3 is encoded by further DNA sequences in the sample. The chain links TRBV4-2 to TRBJ2-7; the match to TRBD2 covers 9 bases. The CDR3 runs to 17 residues. Germline lookup yields CDR1 LGHNA and CDR2 YNFKEQ. The CDR3 region is CASSLGTSKYSAYEQYF. CDR3 DNA: TGTGCCAGCAGCCTCGGGACTAGCAAATATTCGGCCTATGAGCAGTACTTC.

V usage is TRBV11-2 and J usage is TRBJ2-1; the D gene is possibly TRBD2 (6 bases). Trimming removed 5 bases at V and 3 bases at J, with 11 bases between. Germline V gene data show CDR1 as SGHAT and CDR2 as FQNNGV. The CDR3 consists of 14 residues. Here the CDR3 DNA reads TGTGCCAGCAGCCGCGCTAGCGACTACAATGAGCAGTTCTTC. It translates to CASSRASDYNEQFF.

This chain uses TRBV5-1 with TRBJ1-3; D gene ambiguous. In germline, CDR1 is SGHRS, CDR2 YFSETQ. Trimming shortened V by 6 bases and J by 0 bases, and 7 bases separated the two germline ends. This CDR3 region has 13 residues. DNA of the CDR3: TGCGCCAGCACTTACAGCTCTGGAAACACCATATATTTT. It specifies CASTYSSGNTIYF.

The rearrangement joins TRBV25-1 to TRBJ1-6; TRBD1 is a possible D gene (6 bases). Trimming cost V 8 bases and J 5 bases, with 10 bases left between them. This CDR3 is built from 13 residues. The germline V gene encodes CDR1 MGHDK and CDR2 SYGVNS. The CDR3 nucleotides read TGTGCCAGCGGCGGACAGCATAATTCACCCCTCCACTTT. The encoded protein is CASGGQHNSPLHF.

This clone was counted once. The sample carries other DNA sequences with the same CDR3. This sequence joins TRBV2 and TRBJ2-5, with D unclear. Trimming removed 6 bases at V and 3 bases at J, with 5 bases between. The germline V gene has CDR1 SNHLY and CDR2 FYNNEI. The CDR3 is 11 amino acids. CDR3 sequence reads: CASRIEETQYF. In DNA form, the CDR3 reads TGTGCCAGCAGAATAGAAGAGACCCAGTACTTC.

Turning to this clone: One end of the junction is discordant with germline, which a read error may explain. The chain couples TRBV20-1 to TRBJ2-3; D may match TRBD1 or TRBD2 (5 bases each). The CDR3 runs to 11 residues. Germline lookup yields CDR1 DFQATT and CDR2 SNEGSKA (reference sequence). CDR3 region: CSAAQGPGRDF. The DNA for the CDR3 is TGCAGTGCTGCCCAGGGCCCGGGACGGGATTTT.

The CDR3 DNA sequence: TGTGCCATCAAAGCAGGGGGCCTTCAGACCCAGTACTTC. The encoded protein is CAIKAGGLQTQYF. The rearrangement joins TRBV28 to TRBJ2-5, with 8 bases fitting TRBD1. Germline V gene sequence: CDR1 MDHEN, CDR2 SYDVKM. This CDR3 is 13 amino acids long. V was clipped by 10 bases and J by 6 bases; unmatched bases: 10.

The count of this clone is one. The identical CDR3 is also encoded by other nucleotide sequences in the sample. This chain links TRBV18 with TRBJ2-1; 12 positions agree with TRBD1. The CDR3 runs to 14 residues. After removal of 3 bases from V and 8 bases from J, the junction contained 2 bases not matched to a gene. Germline loops: CDR1 KGHSH, CDR2 LQKENI. The CDR3, as DNA: TGTGCCAGCTCACCCGGGACAGGGGGCGATGAGCAGTTCTTC. Amino acids: CASSPGTGGDEQFF.

The chain has TRBV19 and TRBJ1-2; no reliable D call. V was cut by 5 bases and J by 5 bases, with 9 bases left in between. This CDR3 contains 12 residues. Germline V gives CDR1 LNHDA, CDR2 SQIVND (reference sequence). CDR3 DNA sequence: TGTGCCAGTAGTTCAGCAGCTTATGGCTACACCTTC. It specifies CASSSAAYGYTF.

This clone appeared a single time. J is TRBJ2-2 and V is TRBV7-3, with D uncertain. Germline V CDR1 and CDR2: SGHTA, FQGTGA. This CDR3 has 14 amino acids. V lost 6 bases to trimming and J lost 0 bases, with 8 bases between them. The CDR3 spells CASRIYANTGELFF. CDR3 nucleotides: TGTGCCAGCAGGATCTACGCGAACACCGGGGAGCTGTTTTTT. The whole variable domain, remainder taken from reference TRBV7-3 and TRBJ2-2, is GAGVSQTPSNKVTEKGKYVELRCDPISGHTALYWYRQSLGQGPEFLIYFQGTGAADDSGLPNDRFFAVRPEGSVSTLKIQRTERGDSAVYLCASRIYANTGELFFGEGSRLTVL.

The chain's CDR3 is CASSTLLQADTQYF. CDR3 in DNA: TGTGCCAGTAGTACCCTCCTGCAGGCAGATACGCAGTATTTT. The chain joins TRBV19 to TRBJ2-3; no reliable D call. Trimming stripped 4 bases from V and 4 bases from J, with 12 bases between. The CDR3 sequence is 14 residues long. Germline-derived CDR1 and CDR2 are LNHDA and SQIVND (reference sequence). The full variable domain, its missing parts supplied by reference TRBV19 and TRBJ2-3, is DGGITQSPKYLFRKEGQNVTLSCEQNLNHDAMYWYRQDPGQGLRLIYYSQIVNDFQKGDIAEGYSVSREKKESFPLTVTSAQKNPTAFYLCASSTLLQADTQYFGPGTRLTVL.

The V and J genes are TRBV6-1 and TRBJ2-5; D is uncertain. The ends were cut back, 7 bases at V and 5 bases at J, with 14 bases in the middle. The CDR3 has 13 amino acids. CDR1 and CDR2 (germline): MNHNS, SASEGT. The CDR3 region has the DNA TGTGCCAGCACCTCGCTCCGGTGGGAGACCCAGTACTTC. Protein sequence: CASTSLRWETQYF.

This chain joins TRBV4-2 and TRBJ1-2; D not certain. The V gene lost 3 bases and the J gene lost 2 bases, with 13 bases spanning the gap. Germline V gene sequence: CDR1 LGHNA, CDR2 YNFKEQ. The CDR3 length is 15 residues. CDR3 bases: TGTGCCAGCAGCCAGTTACTGGGTGGAAACTATGGCTACACCTTC. This sequence encodes CASSQLLGGNYGYTF.

The chain recombines TRBV19 with TRBJ2-1; the match to TRBD1 covers 7 bases. Germline CDR1 reads LNHDA; CDR2 reads SQIVND (reference sequence). The J segment lost 6 bases and the V segment lost 5 bases, leaving 22 bases of the junction unmatched. The CDR3 spans 19 residues. The CDR3 DNA reads as TGTGCCAGTAGTTCCGATTCCGTCCCCGACAGGGACACGGGCAATGAGCAGTTCTTC. Protein sequence: CASSSDSVPDRDTGNEQFF.

The chain employs TRBV6-1 and TRBJ2-3; D is unresolved. V was shortened by 4 bases and J by 4 bases, with 12 bases between the two germline ends. The CDR3 covers 14 residues. Looked up from germline, CDR1 is MNHNS and CDR2 is SASEGT. CDR3 DNA: TGTGCCAGCAGTGTCAACAGTCACCCAGATACGCAGTATTTT. It yields the protein CASSVNSHPDTQYF.